This T cell receptor beta chain was profiled in a study of CD8 T cells in ankylosing spondylitis. Study outcomes and limitations: Reports say disease-linked clones showed up significantly more in matched ankylosing spondylitis synovial fluid. Disease-associated clones were CD8+ and fairly uncommon in peripheral blood. Characteristic of ankylosing spondylitis blood, it appeared, was a TCR beta motif comprising several highly homologous variants.

Each TCR beta library was made by quantitative 5'-RACE that incorporated molecular barcodes. TCRdb recomputed calls from the 5' RACE reads with MiXCR, one row per CDR3 protein. The sample holds some 85,000 distinct CDR3 sequences, just under 9% seen once. The germline V and J ends were trimmed by 0 bases and 8 bases, with 22 bases remaining between them. This CDR3 is 17 amino acids long. Germline V gene data show CDR1 as DFQATT and CDR2 as SNEGSKA (reference sequence). As regards this clonotype: Its specificity is unknown.

The source is a male donor with ankylosing spondylitis. Specimen: blood, either unsorted or a sorted T cell fraction (not recorded which). The chain recombines TRBV20-1 with TRBJ2-2, with D perhaps TRBD2 (6 bases). CDR3 sequence: CSARDWGSGPNGGELFF. CDR3 DNA sequence: TGCAGTGCTAGAGATTGGGGTAGCGGCCCTAACGGGGGGGAGCTGTTTTTT.